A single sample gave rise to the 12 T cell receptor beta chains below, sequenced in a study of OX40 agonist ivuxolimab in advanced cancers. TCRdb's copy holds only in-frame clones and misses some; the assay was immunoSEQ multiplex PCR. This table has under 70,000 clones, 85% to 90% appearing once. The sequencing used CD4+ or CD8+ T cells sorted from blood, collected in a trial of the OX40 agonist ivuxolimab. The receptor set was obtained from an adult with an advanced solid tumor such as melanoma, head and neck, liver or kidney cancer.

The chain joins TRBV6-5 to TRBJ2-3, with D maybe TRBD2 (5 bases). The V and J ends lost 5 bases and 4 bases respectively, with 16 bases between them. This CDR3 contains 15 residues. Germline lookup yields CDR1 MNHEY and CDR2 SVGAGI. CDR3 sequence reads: CASSRWASEADTQYF. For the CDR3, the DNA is TGTGCCAGCAGTCGCTGGGCTTCGGAGGCAGATACGCAGTATTTT.

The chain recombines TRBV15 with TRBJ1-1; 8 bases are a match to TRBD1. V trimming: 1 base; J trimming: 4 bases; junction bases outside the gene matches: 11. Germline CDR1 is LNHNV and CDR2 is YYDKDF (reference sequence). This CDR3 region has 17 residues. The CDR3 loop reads CATSRGRQGAAGTEAFF. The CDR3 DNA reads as TGTGCCACCAGCAGAGGGCGGCAGGGGGCCGCGGGCACTGAAGCTTTCTTT.

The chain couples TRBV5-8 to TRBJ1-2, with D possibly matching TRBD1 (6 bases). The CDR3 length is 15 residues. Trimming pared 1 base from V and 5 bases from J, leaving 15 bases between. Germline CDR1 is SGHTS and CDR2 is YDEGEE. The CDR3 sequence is CASSLQQGNWYGYTF. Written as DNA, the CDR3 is TGTGCCAGCAGCTTGCAACAGGGAAATTGGTATGGCTACACCTTC. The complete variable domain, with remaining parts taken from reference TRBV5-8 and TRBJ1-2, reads EAGVTQSPTHLIKTRGQQATLRCSPISGHTSVYWYQQALGLGLQFLLWYDEGEERNRGNFPPRFSGRQFPNYSSELNVNALELEDSALYLCASSLQQGNWYGYTFGSGTRLTVV.

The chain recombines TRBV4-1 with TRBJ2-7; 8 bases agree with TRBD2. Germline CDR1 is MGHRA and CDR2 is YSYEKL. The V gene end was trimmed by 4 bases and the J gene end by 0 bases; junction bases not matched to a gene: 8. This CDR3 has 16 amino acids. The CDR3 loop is CASSPLTGGFSYEQYF. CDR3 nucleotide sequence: TGCGCCAGCAGCCCCCTTACGGGGGGGTTCTCCTACGAGCAGTACTTC.

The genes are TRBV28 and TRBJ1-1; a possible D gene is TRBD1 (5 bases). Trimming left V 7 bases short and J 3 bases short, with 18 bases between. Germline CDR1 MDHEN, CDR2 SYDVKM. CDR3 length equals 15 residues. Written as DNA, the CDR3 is TGTGCCAGCACCCCTCAGGTTGGGGGGTACACTGAAGCTTTCTTT. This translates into CASTPQVGGYTEAFF.

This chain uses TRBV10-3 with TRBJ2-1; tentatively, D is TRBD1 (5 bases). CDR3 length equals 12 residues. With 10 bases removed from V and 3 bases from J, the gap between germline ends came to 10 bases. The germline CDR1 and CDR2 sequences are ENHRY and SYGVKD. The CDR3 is CATTQGYNEQFF. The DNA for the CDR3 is TGTGCCACCACTCAGGGCTACAATGAGCAGTTCTTC.

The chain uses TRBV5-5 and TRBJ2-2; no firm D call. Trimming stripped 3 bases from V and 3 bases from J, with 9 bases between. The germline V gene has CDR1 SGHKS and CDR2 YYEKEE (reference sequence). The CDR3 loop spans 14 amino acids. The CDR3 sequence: CASSYRTDTGELFF. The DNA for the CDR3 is TGTGCCAGCAGCTATCGGACGGACACCGGGGAGCTGTTTTTT. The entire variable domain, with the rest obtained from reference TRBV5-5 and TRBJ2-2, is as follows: DAGVTQSPTHLIKTRGQQVTLRCSPISGHKSVSWYQQVLGQGPQFIFQYYEKEERGRGNFPDRFSARQFPNYSSELNVNALLLGDSALYLCASSYRTDTGELFFGEGSRLTVL.

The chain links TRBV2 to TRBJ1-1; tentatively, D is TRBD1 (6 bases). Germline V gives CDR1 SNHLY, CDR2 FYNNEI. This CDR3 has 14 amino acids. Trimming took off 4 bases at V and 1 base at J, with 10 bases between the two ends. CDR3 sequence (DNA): TGTGCCAGCAGTGCCCGGGGGGCGAACACTGAAGCTTTCTTT. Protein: CASSARGANTEAFF. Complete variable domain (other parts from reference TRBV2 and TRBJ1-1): EPEVTQTPSHQVTQMGQEVILRCVPISNHLYFYWYRQILGQKVEFLVSFYNNEISEKSEIFDDQFSVERPDGSNFTLKIRSTKLEDSAMYFCASSARGANTEAFFGQGTRLTVV.

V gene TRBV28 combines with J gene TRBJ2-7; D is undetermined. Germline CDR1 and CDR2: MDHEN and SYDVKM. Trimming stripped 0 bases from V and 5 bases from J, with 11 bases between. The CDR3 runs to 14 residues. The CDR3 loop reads CASSLWVRTNEQYF. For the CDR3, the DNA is TGTGCCAGCAGTTTATGGGTTAGGACGAACGAGCAGTACTTC.

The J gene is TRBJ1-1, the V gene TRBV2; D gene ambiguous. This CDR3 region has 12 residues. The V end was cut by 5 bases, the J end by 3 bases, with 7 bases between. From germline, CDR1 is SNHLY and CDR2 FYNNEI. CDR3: CASSLQYTEAFF. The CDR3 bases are TGTGCCAGCAGTTTACAGTACACTGAAGCTTTCTTT.

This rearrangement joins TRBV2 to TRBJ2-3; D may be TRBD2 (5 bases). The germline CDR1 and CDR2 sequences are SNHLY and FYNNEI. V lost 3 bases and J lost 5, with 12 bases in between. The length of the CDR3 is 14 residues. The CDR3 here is CASSEEEVEDTQYF. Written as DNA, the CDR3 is TGTGCCAGCAGTGAGGAGGAGGTGGAAGATACGCAGTATTTT.

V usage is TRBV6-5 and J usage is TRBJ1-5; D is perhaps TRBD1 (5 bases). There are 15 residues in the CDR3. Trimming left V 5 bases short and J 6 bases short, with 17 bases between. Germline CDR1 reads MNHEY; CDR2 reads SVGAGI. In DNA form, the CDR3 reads TGTGCCAGCAGTCCAACGGCAGGGTTCATTCAGCCCCAGCATTTT. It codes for CASSPTAGFIQPQHF.